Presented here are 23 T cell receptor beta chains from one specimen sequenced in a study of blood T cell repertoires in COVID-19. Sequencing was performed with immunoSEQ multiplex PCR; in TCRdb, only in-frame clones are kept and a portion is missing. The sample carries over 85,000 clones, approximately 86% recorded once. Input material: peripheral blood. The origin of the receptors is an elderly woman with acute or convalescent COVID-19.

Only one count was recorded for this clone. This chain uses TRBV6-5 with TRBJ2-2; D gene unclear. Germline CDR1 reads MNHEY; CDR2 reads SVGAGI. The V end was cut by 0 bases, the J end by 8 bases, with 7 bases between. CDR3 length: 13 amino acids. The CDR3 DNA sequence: TGTGCCAGCAGTTACTCCCGGGTGGGGGAGCTGTTTTTT. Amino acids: CASSYSRVGELFF.

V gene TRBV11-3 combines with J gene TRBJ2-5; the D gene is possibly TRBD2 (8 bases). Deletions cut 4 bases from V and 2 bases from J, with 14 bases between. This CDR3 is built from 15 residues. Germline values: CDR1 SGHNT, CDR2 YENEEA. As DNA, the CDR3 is TGTGCCAGCAGCTCGGGGGGGGACAGTCAAGAGACCCAGTACTTC. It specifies CASSSGGDSQETQYF.

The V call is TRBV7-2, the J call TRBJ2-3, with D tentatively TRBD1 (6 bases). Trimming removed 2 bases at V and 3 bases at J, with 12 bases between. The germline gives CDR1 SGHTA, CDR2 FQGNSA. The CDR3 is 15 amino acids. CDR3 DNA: TGTGCCAGCAGCTTAAGGGGGACCACGACAGATACGCAGTATTTT. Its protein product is CASSLRGTTTDTQYF.

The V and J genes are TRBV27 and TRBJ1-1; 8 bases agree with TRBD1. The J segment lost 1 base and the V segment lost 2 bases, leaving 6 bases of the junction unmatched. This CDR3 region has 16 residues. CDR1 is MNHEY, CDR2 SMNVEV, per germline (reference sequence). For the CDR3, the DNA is TGTGCCAGCAGTTTAATAGGACAGGGTCCGAACACTGAAGCTTTCTTT. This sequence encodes CASSLIGQGPNTEAFF.

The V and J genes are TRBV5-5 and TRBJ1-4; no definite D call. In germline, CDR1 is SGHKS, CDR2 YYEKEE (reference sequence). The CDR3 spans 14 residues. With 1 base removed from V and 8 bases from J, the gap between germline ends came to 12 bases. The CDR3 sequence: CASSLLREGEKLFF. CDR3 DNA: TGTGCCAGCAGCTTGCTGAGGGAAGGGGAAAAACTGTTTTTT. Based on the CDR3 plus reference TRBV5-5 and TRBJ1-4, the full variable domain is DAGVTQSPTHLIKTRGQQVTLRCSPISGHKSVSWYQQVLGQGPQFIFQYYEKEERGRGNFPDRFSARQFPNYSSELNVNALLLGDSALYLCASSLLREGEKLFFGSGTQLSVL.

In DNA, the CDR3 is TGTGCCAGCAGCTACCTGGGACTACAAGAGACCCAGTACTTC. Amino acid sequence: CASSYLGLQETQYF. The chain has TRBV2 and TRBJ2-5, with 7 positions matching TRBD2. Per germline, CDR1 SNHLY and CDR2 FYNNEI. J gave up 2 bases and V 6 bases, and 6 bases lay outside the gene matches. This CDR3 has 14 amino acids.

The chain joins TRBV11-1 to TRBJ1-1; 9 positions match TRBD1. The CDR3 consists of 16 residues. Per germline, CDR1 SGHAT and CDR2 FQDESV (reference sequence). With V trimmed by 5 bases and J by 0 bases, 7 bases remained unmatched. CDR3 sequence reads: CASSHRTGEMNTEAFF. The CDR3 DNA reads TGTGCCAGCAGCCACCGGACAGGGGAGATGAACACTGAAGCTTTCTTT.

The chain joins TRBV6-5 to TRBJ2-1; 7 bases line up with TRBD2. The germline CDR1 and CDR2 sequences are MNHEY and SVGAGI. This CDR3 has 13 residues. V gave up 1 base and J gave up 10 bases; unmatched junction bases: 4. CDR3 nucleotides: TGTGCCAGCAGTTACTATCCGGGACTAGAGCAGTTCTTC. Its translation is CASSYYPGLEQFF.

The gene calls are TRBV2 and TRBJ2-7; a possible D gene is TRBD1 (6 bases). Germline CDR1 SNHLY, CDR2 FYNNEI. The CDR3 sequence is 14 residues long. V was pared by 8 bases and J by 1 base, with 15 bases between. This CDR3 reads CASGARQVSYEQYF. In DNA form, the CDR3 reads TGTGCCAGCGGGGCTCGACAGGTTTCCTACGAGCAGTACTTC.

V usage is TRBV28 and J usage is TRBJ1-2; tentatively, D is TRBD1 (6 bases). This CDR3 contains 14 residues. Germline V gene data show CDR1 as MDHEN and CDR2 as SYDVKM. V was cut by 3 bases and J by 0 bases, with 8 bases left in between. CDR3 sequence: CASSFRTANYGYTF. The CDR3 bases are TGTGCCAGCAGTTTTCGGACAGCTAACTATGGCTACACCTTC.

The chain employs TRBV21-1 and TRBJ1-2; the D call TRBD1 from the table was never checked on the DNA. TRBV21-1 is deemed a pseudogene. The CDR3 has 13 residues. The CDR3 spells CASTPTGAHGYTF. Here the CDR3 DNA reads TGTGCCAGCACCCCTACAGGGGCCCATGGCTACACCTTC.

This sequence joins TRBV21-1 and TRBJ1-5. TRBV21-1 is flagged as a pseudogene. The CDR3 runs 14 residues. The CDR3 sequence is CASHGGGVDQPQHF. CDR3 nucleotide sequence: TGTGCCAGCCACGGCGGGGGCGTTGATCAGCCCCAGCATTTT.

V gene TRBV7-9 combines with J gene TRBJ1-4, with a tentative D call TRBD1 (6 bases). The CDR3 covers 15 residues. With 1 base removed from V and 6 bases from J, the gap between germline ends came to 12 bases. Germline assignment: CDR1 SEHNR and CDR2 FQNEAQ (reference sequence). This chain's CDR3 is CASSLEGQGDEKLFF. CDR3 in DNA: TGTGCCAGCAGCTTAGAGGGACAAGGGGATGAAAAACTGTTTTTT.

The CDR3 region is CASRPGTSGTETQYF. DNA for the CDR3: TGTGCCAGCAGACCTGGGACTAGCGGCACAGAGACCCAGTACTTC. The chain recombines TRBV7-3 with TRBJ2-5, with TRBD2 matching 11 bases. The length of the CDR3 is 15 residues. The germline V gene encodes CDR1 SGHTA and CDR2 FQGTGA. The trim removed 6 bases at V and 4 bases at J, leaving 7 bases unmatched.

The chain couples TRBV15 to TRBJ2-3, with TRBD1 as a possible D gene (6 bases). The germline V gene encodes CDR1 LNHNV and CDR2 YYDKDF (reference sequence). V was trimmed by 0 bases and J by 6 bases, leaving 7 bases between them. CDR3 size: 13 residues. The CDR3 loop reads CATSRDRGDTQYF. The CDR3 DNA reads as TGTGCCACCAGCAGAGATAGGGGGGATACGCAGTATTTT.

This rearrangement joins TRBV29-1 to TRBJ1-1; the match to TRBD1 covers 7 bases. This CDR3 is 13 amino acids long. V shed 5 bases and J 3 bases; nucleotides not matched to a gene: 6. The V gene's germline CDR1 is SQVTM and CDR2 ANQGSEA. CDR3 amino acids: CSVSRDRYTEAFF. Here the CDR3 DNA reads TGCAGCGTTAGCCGGGACAGATACACTGAAGCTTTCTTT.

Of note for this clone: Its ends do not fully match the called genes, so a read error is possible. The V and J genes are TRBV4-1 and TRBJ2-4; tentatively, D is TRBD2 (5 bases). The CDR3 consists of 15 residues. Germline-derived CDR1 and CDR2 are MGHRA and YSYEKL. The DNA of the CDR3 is TGCGCCAGCAGCCCCCTGGAGCTAGCCAAAAACATTCAGTACTTT. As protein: CASSPLELAKNIQYF.

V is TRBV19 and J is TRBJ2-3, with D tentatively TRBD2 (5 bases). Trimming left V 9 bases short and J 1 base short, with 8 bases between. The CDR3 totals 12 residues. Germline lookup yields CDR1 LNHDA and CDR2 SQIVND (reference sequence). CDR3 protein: CASGLRTDTQYF. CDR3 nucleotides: TGTGCCAGCGGACTTCGCACAGATACGCAGTATTTT. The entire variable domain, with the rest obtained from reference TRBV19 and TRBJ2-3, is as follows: DGGITQSPKYLFRKEGQNVTLSCEQNLNHDAMYWYRQDPGQGLRLIYYSQIVNDFQKGDIAEGYSVSREKKESFPLTVTSAQKNPTAFYLCASGLRTDTQYFGPGTRLTVL.

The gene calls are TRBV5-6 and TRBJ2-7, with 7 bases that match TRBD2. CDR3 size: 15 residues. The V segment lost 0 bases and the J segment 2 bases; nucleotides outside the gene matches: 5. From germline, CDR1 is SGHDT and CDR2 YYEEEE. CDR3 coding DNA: TGTGCCAGCAGCTTGGAATCGCGGGGGACCTACGAGCAGTACTTC. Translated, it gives CASSLESRGTYEQYF.

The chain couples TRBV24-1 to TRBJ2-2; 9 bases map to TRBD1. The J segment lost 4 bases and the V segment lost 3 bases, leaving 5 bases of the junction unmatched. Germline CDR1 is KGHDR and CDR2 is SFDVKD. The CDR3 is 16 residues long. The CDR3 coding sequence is TGTGCCACCAGTGATCCGGGACAGGGTGGCACCGGGGAGCTGTTTTTT. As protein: CATSDPGQGGTGELFF.

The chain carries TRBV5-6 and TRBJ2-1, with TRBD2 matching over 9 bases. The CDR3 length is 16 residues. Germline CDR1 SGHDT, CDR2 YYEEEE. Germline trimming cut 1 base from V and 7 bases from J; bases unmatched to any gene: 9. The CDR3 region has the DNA TGTGCCAGCAGCTTGCGGCTTTTGGCGGGGGGGAATGAGCAGTTCTTC. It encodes CASSLRLLAGGNEQFF. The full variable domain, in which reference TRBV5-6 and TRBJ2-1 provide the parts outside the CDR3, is DAGVTQSPTHLIKTRGQQVTLRCSPKSGHDTVSWYQQALGQGPQFIFQYYEEEERQRGNFPDRFSGHQFPNYSSELNVNALLLGDSALYLCASSLRLLAGGNEQFFGPGTRLTVL.

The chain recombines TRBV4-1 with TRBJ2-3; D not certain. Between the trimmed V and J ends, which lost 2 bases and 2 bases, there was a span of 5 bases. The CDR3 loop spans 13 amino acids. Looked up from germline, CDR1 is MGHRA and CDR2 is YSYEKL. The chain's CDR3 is CASSQLFTDTQYF. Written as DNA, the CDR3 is TGCGCCAGCAGCCAACTCTTCACAGATACGCAGTATTTT.

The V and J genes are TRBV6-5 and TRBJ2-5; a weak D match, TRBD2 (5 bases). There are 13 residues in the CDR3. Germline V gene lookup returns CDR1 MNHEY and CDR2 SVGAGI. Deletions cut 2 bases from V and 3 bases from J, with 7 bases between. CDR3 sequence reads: CASSYDGEETQYF. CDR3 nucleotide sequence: TGTGCCAGCAGTTACGACGGGGAAGAGACCCAGTACTTC.